The 5 T cell receptor beta chains presented below share a single source sample, sequenced in a study of blood T cell repertoires in COVID-19. Clones were read by immunoSEQ multiplex PCR, and TCRdb kept only the in-frame ones, dropping some. The table includes about 170,000 clones, approximately 86% detected once. Sample: peripheral blood. The receptors were gathered from a man between 65 and 79 years old with acute or convalescent COVID-19.

The rearrangement joins TRBV7-9 to TRBJ1-4; 7 bases are a match to TRBD1. Germline values: CDR1 SEHNR, CDR2 FQNEAQ (reference sequence). The length of the CDR3 is 14 residues. V shed 6 bases and J 8 bases; nucleotides not matched to a gene: 9. CDR3 nucleotide sequence: TGTGCCAGCAGTTACGACAGGGAAGGAGAAAAACTGTTTTTT. Its translation: CASSYDREGEKLFF.

This chain uses TRBV23-1 with TRBJ2-1; D possibly corresponds to TRBD2 (5 bases). TRBV23-1 is recorded as an ORF, its role being uncertain. This CDR3 comprises 11 residues. With 6 bases removed from V and 12 bases from J, the gap between germline ends came to 12 bases. Here the CDR3 reads CASRPGVWQFF. DNA of the CDR3: TGCGCCAGCAGGCCCGGGGTTTGGCAGTTCTTC.

This chain uses TRBV25-1 with TRBJ1-4; tentative D call: TRBD1 (5 bases). V lost 4 bases to trimming and J lost 6 bases, with 21 bases between them. Germline CDR1 MGHDK, CDR2 SYGVNS. The length of the CDR3 is 17 residues. The CDR3 here is CASSALSWVGGDEKLFF. In DNA form, the CDR3 reads TGTGCCAGCAGTGCGCTCTCGTGGGTGGGGGGGGATGAAAAACTGTTTTTT.

The chain couples TRBV21-1 to TRBJ1-2. TRBV21-1 is noted as a pseudogene. The CDR3 runs to 13 residues. In DNA form, the CDR3 reads TGTGCCAGCACCGTAGGCATCCCGGGGTGCTACACCTTC. Its protein is CASTVGIPGCYTF.

The rearrangement uses TRBV6-1 and TRBJ1-4; D gene unclear. The CDR3 has 15 residues. V lost 1 base and J 0 bases, leaving 6 bases between the germline ends. Per the germline V gene, CDR1 is MNHNS and CDR2 is SASEGT. The CDR3 coding sequence is TGTGCCAGCAGTGAAGGCGGGGCAACTAATGAAAAACTGTTTTTT. Translated: CASSEGGATNEKLFF.